The clone carrying this T cell receptor (beta chain) was seen at least ten times. No antigen is known for it. Where libraries were unsorted, they were derived from 2 million PBMCs stored at -80 degrees C. These data come from a study of neurological immune-mediated disorders. Across the whole study: Among roughly 35 multiple sclerosis patients, about 31 were relapsing-remitting and 3 were secondary progressive.

The study's findings and limits: No clinical or MRI feature was associated with the multiple sclerosis repertoire cluster.

Synthesis of cDNA was performed by 5'RACE using 10-nucleotide random UMIs. TCRdb reprocessed the 5' RACE reads via MiXCR and lists one record per CDR3 protein. The sample holds approximately 100,000 distinct CDR3 sequences; around 3.3% are singletons and the top ten take 5% to 7.5%. Germline V CDR1 and CDR2: SGHRS, YFSETQ. The CDR3 is made up of 13 amino acids. The V end was cut by 5 bases, the J end by 0 bases, with 8 bases between. The V and J genes are TRBV5-1 and TRBJ1-1; D not resolved. Sequenced sample: PBMCs. The receptor was isolated from a woman aged 18-29 years with multiple sclerosis. The CDR3, as DNA: TGCGCCAGCAGGTGGACGGTGAACACTGAAGCTTTCTTT. This codes for CASRWTVNTEAFF.